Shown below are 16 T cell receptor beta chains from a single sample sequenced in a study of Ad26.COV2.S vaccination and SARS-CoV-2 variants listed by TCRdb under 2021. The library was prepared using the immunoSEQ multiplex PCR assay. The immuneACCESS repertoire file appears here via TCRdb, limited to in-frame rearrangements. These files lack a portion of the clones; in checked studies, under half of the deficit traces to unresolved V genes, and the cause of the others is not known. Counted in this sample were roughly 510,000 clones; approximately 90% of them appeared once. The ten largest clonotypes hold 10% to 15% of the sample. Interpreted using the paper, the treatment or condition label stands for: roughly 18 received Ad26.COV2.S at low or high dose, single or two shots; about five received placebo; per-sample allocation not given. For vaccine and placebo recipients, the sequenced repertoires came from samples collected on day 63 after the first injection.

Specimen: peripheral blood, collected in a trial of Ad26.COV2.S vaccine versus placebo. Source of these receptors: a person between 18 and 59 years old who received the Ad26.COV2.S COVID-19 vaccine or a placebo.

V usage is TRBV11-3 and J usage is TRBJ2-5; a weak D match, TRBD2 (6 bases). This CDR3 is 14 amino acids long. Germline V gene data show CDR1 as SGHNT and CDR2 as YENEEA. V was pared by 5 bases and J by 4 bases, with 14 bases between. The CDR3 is CASSPGGVSETQYF. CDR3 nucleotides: TGTGCCAGCAGCCCTGGAGGGGTGTCAGAGACCCAGTACTTC.

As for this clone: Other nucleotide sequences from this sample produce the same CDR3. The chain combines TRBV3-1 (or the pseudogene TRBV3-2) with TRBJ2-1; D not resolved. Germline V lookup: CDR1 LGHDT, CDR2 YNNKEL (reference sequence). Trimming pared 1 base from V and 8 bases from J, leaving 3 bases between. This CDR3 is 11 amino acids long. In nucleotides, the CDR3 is TGTGCCAGCAGCCAAGGTTATGAGCAGTTCTTC. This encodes CASSQGYEQFF.

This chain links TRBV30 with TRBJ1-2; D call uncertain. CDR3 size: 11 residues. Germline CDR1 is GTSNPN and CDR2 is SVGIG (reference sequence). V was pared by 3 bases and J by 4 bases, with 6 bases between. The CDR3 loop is CAWSPAYGYTF. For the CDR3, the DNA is TGTGCCTGGAGCCCAGCCTATGGCTACACCTTC.

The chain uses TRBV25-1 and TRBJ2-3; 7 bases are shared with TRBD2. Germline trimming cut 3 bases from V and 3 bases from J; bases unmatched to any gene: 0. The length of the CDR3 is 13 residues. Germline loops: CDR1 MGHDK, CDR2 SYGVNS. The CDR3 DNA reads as TGTGCCAGCAGTGACGGGGGGACAGATACGCAGTATTTT. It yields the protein CASSDGGTDTQYF.

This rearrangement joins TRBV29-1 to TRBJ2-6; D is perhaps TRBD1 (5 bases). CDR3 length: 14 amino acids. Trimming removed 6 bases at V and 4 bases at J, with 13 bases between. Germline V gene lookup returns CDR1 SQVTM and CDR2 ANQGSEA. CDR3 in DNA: TGCAGCGTGGCAGACAGAGGCGGGGCCAACGTCCTGACTTTC. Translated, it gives CSVADRGGANVLTF.

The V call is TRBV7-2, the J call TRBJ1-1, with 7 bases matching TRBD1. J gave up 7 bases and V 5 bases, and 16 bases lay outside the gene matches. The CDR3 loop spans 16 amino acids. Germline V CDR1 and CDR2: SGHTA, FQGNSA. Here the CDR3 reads CASSLYSSGGRGEAFF. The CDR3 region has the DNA TGTGCCAGCAGCCTATATAGCTCAGGGGGGCGAGGTGAAGCTTTCTTT.

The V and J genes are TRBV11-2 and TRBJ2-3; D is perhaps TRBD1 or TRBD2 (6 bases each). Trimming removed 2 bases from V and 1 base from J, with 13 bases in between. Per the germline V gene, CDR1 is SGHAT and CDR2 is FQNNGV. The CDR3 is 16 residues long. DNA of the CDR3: TGTGCCAGCAGCTTATACCTTAGGGGGGGCACAGATACGCAGTATTTT. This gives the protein CASSLYLRGGTDTQYF.

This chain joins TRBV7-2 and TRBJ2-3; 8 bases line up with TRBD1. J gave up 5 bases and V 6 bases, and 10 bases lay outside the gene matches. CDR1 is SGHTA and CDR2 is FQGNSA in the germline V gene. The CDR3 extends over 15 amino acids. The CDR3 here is CASSTGGSGRDTQYF. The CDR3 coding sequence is TGTGCCAGCAGTACAGGGGGGTCAGGCCGAGATACGCAGTATTTT.

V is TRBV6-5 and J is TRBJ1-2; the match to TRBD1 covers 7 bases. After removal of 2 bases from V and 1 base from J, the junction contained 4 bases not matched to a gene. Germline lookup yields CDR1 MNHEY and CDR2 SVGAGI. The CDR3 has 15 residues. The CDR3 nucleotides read TGTGCCAGCAGTTACCAGTGGGACAGTAACTATGGCTACACCTTC. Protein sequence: CASSYQWDSNYGYTF.

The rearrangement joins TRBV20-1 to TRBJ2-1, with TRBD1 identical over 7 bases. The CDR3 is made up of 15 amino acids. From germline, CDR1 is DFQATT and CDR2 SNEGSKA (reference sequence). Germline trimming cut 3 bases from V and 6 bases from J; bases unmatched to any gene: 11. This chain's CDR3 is CSASWGRGILNEQFF. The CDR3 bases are TGCAGTGCTAGTTGGGGCAGGGGGATCCTCAATGAGCAGTTCTTC.

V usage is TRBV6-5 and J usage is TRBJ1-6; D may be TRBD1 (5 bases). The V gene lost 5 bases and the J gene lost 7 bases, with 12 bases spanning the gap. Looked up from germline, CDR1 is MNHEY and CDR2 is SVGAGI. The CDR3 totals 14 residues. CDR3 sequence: CASSPRGGNSPLHF. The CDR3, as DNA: TGTGCCAGCAGTCCCCGGGGGGGAAATTCACCCCTCCACTTT.

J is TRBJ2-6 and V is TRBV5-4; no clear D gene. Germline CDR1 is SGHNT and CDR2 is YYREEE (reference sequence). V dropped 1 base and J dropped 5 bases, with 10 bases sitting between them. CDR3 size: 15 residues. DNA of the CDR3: TGTGCCAGCAGCTTGCCGGGCCTGCGGGCCAACGTCCTGACTTTC. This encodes CASSLPGLRANVLTF.

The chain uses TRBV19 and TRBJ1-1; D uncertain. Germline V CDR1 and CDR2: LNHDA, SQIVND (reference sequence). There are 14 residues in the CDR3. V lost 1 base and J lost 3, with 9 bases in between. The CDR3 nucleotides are TGTGCCAGTAGTATAGGAAGGGTTGACACTGAAGCTTTCTTT. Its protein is CASSIGRVDTEAFF.

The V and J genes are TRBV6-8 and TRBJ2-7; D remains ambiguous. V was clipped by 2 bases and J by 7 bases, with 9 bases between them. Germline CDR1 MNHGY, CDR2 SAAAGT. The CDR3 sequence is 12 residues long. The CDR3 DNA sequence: TGTGCCAGCAGTTACGAGGAGACTGAGCAGTACTTC. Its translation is CASSYEETEQYF.

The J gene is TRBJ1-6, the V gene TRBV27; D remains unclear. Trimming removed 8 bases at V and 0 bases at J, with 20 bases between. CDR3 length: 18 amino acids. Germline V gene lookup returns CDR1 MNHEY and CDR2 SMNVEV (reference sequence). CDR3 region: CASALSKAPVSYNSPLHF. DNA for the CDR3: TGTGCCAGCGCGTTGAGTAAGGCGCCCGTCTCCTATAATTCACCCCTCCACTTT.

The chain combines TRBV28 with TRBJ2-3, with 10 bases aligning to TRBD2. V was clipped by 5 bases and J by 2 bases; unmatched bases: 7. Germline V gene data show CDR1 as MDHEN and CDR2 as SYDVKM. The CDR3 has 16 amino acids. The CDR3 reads CASSPPGLAHTDTQYF. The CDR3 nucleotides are TGTGCCAGCAGTCCTCCGGGACTAGCGCACACAGATACGCAGTATTTT.